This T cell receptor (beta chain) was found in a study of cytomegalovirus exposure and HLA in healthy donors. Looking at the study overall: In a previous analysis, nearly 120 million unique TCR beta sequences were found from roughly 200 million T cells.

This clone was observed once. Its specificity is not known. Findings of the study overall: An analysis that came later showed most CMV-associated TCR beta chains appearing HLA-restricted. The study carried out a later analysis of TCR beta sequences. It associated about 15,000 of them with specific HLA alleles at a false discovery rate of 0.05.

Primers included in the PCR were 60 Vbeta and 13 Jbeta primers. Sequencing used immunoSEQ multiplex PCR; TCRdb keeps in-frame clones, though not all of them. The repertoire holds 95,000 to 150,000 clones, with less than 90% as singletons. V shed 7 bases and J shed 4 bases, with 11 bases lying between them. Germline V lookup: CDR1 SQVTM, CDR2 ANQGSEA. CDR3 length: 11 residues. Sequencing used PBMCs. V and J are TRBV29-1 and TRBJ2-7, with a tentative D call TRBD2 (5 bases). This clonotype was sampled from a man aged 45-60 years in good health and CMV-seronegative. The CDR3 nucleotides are TGCAGCGCCGGGGAACAGTACGAGCAGTACTTC. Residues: CSAGEQYEQYF.